Below, 10 T cell receptor beta chains from the same sample are listed, as sequenced in a study of blood T cell repertoires in COVID-19. Assay: immunoSEQ multiplex PCR; the TCRdb copy retains only in-frame clones and omits some. The repertoire consists of about 80,000 clones, with roughly 85% occurring once and the leading ten covering roughly 9.3%. The sample consisted of peripheral blood. The receptors were sampled from a man aged 45-60 years with COVID-19, enrolled during active disease.

The table lists this clone with a few counts. The V call is TRBV19, the J call TRBJ1-1; the match to TRBD1 covers 11 bases. Germline CDR1 reads LNHDA; CDR2 reads SQIVND (reference sequence). The CDR3 runs 14 residues. V was pared by 3 bases and J by 6 bases, with 3 bases of the junction left unmatched. The CDR3 DNA reads TGTGCCAGTAGTATCGGGACAGGGGGGGCTGAAGCTTTCTTT. Its translation is CASSIGTGGAEAFF.

This clone was found a few times. V is TRBV18 and J is TRBJ2-5; D is ambiguous. The CDR3 covers 14 residues. V lost 4 bases and J 4 bases, leaving 13 bases between the germline ends. Germline V gives CDR1 KGHSH, CDR2 LQKENI. CDR3 in amino acids: CASSLPGYGETQYF. The DNA for the CDR3 is TGTGCCAGCTCACTACCGGGCTACGGAGAGACCCAGTACTTC.

V and J are TRBV6-1 and TRBJ2-1, with 9 bases fitting TRBD2. The CDR3 has 20 residues. CDR1 and CDR2 (germline): MNHNS, SASEGT. Losses at the gene ends were 2 bases for V and 1 base for J; bases not matched to a gene: 15. The CDR3 is CASSEIPSGIAGGSYNEQFF. Written as DNA, the CDR3 is TGTGCCAGCAGTGAAATTCCTAGCGGGATTGCCGGGGGATCCTACAATGAGCAGTTCTTC.

CDR3: CASSLGGGLIIRAQHF. The CDR3 nucleotides are TGTGCCAGCAGCCTTGGGGGAGGGCTTATTATCAGGGCCCAGCATTTT. The chain recombines TRBV28 with TRBJ1-5, with a possible D match to TRBD1 (5 bases). CDR1 is MDHEN and CDR2 is SYDVKM in the germline V gene. The germline V and J ends were trimmed by 6 bases and 11 bases, with 26 bases remaining between them. This CDR3 spans 16 amino acids.

J is TRBJ2-7 and V is TRBV10-2; 9 bases map to TRBD2. V was clipped by 7 bases and J by 5 bases; unmatched bases: 9. The CDR3 has 14 residues. From germline, CDR1 is WSHSY and CDR2 SAAADI. The chain's CDR3 is CASTFGTSFDEQYF. The CDR3 DNA sequence: TGCGCCAGCACTTTCGGGACTAGCTTCGACGAGCAGTACTTC.

CDR3 amino acids: CAWRGTSGRVNTGELFF. The CDR3 DNA reads as TGTGCCTGGAGGGGGACTAGCGGGAGGGTGAACACCGGGGAGCTGTTTTTT. This chain connects TRBV30 to TRBJ2-2; 16 positions match TRBD2. J gave up 1 base and V 3 bases, and 2 bases lay outside the gene matches. CDR3 size: 17 residues. Germline assignment: CDR1 GTSNPN and CDR2 SVGIG (reference sequence).

The gene calls are TRBV5-5 and TRBJ1-2; 10 bases align to TRBD1. The CDR3 totals 16 residues. V dropped 4 bases and J dropped 1; count of bases not matched to a gene: 7. CDR1 and CDR2 from the germline V gene are SGHKS and YYEKEE (reference sequence). CDR3 residues: CASSIGQGVYNYGYTF. In DNA form, the CDR3 reads TGTGCCAGCAGCATCGGACAGGGGGTATATAACTATGGCTACACCTTC.

The chain recombines TRBV28 with TRBJ1-6; a possible D gene is TRBD1 (5 bases). V was pared by 6 bases and J by 1 base, with 10 bases between. Germline values: CDR1 MDHEN, CDR2 SYDVKM. This CDR3 has 15 amino acids. The CDR3 loop is CASSHRQSYNSPLHF. CDR3 in DNA: TGTGCCAGCAGCCATCGACAGTCCTATAATTCACCCCTCCACTTT.

The V call is TRBV28, the J call TRBJ1-2; D is undetermined. Trimming shortened V by 7 bases and J by 2 bases, and 14 bases separated the two germline ends. This CDR3 has 14 amino acids. From germline, CDR1 is MDHEN and CDR2 SYDVKM. Here the CDR3 DNA reads TGTGCCAGCAAACCCTGGCGGGGAAACTATGGCTACACCTTC. Residues: CASKPWRGNYGYTF.

A single count supports this clone. V and J are TRBV10-3 and TRBJ2-4; tentative D call: TRBD1 (6 bases). With 2 bases removed from V and 3 bases from J, the gap between germline ends came to 11 bases. Germline CDR1 is ENHRY and CDR2 is SYGVKD. CDR3 size: 15 residues. CDR3 in amino acids: CAISENKGGKNIQYF. The CDR3 nucleotides are TGTGCCATCAGTGAGAATAAAGGGGGCAAAAACATTCAGTACTTC.